This TCR beta chain was sequenced for a study of blood T cell repertoires in COVID-19 (dated by TCRdb to the early 2020s). About the study as a whole: Samples from collaborators originated in the United States, Italy and Spain and spanned both the acute and convalescent phases of COVID-19. The material from the prospective study consisted of cDNA or gDNA derived from T cells, B-cell-depleted T cells, or PBMCs. Where available, HLA class I and class II types were obtained from metadata supplied by the sample provider rather than from assay-based typing. A de-identified subject ID, COVID-19 status, age in years and sex were almost always included in the sample metadata. Deeply sampled blood TCRbeta repertoires from subjects exposed to, actively infected with, or recovered from COVID-19 were included in the dataset. A freely available public database, intended as a resource for researchers studying the immune response to SARS-CoV-2, is where the repertoires were released. Samples came from the ongoing ImmuneRACE study (first 160 participants) plus 1,254 subjects from 6 global collaborators. Broader findings and caveats from the paper: The amount of clinical and demographic metadata varied by source and participant and was provided uncurated.

Participants in the prospective study were aged roughly 18 to 100 years, lived in under 30 United States geographic areas, and enrolled through a virtual design. In the prospective study, cohorts were assigned on the basis of participant-reported clinical history obtained from a screening survey and a study questionnaire. Recovered participants in ImmuneRACE Cohort 3 were defined as having two consecutive negative NP/OP PCR tests, clearance from a healthcare professional, or resolution of symptoms. In the prospective study, whole blood, serum and a nasopharyngeal or oropharyngeal swab were collected from each participant by mobile phlebotomists. Participants in the prospective study had the option to provide additional blood draws and questionnaires over a roughly 2-month period. Blood samples from the prospective study were shipped frozen or at room temperature prior to DNA extraction. Points on this clone: Its specific antigen is unknown. The input lacks base qualities; no much larger clone sits a single base away.

The CDR3 contains 16 residues, cysteine and phenylalanine counted. Kept here is only the CDR3 DNA, which spans 48 bases and is read in frame from base 1. CDR1 and CDR2 (MDHEN, SYDVKM) derive from the germline V gene. The V end loses 6 bases and the J end loses 7 bases, and a stretch of 22 bases separates them. The immunoSEQ Assay, a bias-controlled multiplex PCR, was used to amplify TCRbeta CDR3 regions from genomic DNA. Turning to the authors' computational methods: Nucleated cell counts per sample were estimated from amplification of reference gene primers within the assay. To quantify the absolute abundance of each unique TCRbeta CDR3 rearrangement, sequence reads were collapsed and filtered. Productive Simpson clonality was computed per sample as the square root of Simpson's diversity index over productive rearrangements. TCRdb took over this immuneACCESS table, retaining in-frame rearrangements with V and J assigned. Such tables are incomplete; in checked studies, under half of the missing clones stem from an unresolved V gene, and the remainder is unexplained. V and J calls and clone size are given by that table; D and trimming were obtained from the DNA. Present in this sample are about 130,000 clones, 75% to 90% of which were seen just once. In total, the top ten clones hold 15% to 20% of the sample.

This sequence originates from a man aged 25-45 years who had recovered from COVID-19. Source material: PBMCs or T cells enriched from blood (not recorded which). The V gene is TRBV28 and the J gene is TRBJ1-5; perhaps TRBD1 is the D gene, with 6 bases matching. The DNA reads as follows: TGTGCCAGCAGCCCCCACAGGGCCAGGGAGGGACAGCCCCAGCATTTT. Its translation reads: CASSPHRAREGQPQHF. The CDR3 plus the reference TRBV28 and TRBJ1-5 genes for the other parts give the full variable domain: DVKVTQSSRYLVKRTGEKVFLECVQDMDHENMFWYRQDPGLGLRLIYFSYDVKMKEKGDIPEGYSVSREKKERFSLILESASTNQTSMYLCASSPHRAREGQPQHFGDGTRLSIL.